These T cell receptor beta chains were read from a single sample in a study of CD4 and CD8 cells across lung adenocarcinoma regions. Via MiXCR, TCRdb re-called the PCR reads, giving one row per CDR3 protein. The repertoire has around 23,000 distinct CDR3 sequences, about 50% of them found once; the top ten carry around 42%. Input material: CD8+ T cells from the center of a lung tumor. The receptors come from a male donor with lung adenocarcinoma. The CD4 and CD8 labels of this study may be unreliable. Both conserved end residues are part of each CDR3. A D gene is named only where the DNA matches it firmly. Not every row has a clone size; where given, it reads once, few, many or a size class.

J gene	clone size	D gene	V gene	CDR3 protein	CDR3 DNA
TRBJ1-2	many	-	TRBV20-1	CSAENRDAYSYGYTF	TGCAGTGCCGAAAACCGGGACGCATACTCCTATGGCTACACCTTC
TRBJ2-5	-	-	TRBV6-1	CASVSQRETQYF	TGTGCCAGCGTCAGTCAGAGAGAGACCCAGTACTTC
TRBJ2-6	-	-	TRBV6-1	CASSEVRNGQEAQSF	TGTGCCAGCAGTGAAGTAAGGAACGGCCAAGAGGCCCAGTCTTTC
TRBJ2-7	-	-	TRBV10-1	CASRGRRATDMQYF	TGCGCCAGCAGGGGGCGGCGAGCCACAGACATGCAGTACTTC
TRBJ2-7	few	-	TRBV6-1	CATQLGVSGPLREQYF	TGTGCCACGCAACTAGGGGTCTCGGGCCCCTTGCGGGAGCAGTACTTC
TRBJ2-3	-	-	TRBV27	CGGRRLGGKNTQYF	TGTGGCGGCAGGCGGCTGGGGGGCAAAAATACGCAGTACTTT
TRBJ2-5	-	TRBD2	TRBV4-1	CAGSGRGSPETQYF	TGCGCGGGGAGCGGGCGCGGGAGCCCAGAGACCCAGTATTTC
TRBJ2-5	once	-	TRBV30	CAWDQGLWETQYF	TGTGCCTGGGACCAGGGGCTATGGGAGACCCAGTACTTC
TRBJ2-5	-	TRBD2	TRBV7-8	CASSRAGVVNEQYF	TGTGCCAGCAGCCGAGCGGGAGTGGTCAATGAGCAGTACTTC
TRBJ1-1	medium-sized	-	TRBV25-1	CASSEYGQNEAFF	TGTGCCAGCAGTGAGTATGGACAGAATGAAGCTTTCTTT
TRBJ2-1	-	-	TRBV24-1	CATSDPGGSSYNEQFF	TGTGCCACCAGTGACCCCGGTGGAAGCTCCTACAATGAGCAGTTCTTC
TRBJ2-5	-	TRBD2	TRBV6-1	CASRGGREGSSKDTQYF	TGTGCCAGCAGGGGGGGCCGGGAGGGCAGTAGCAAAGATACGCAGTACTTC
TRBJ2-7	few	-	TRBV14	CASSLRRQGGRTPLEQYF	TGTGCCAGCAGCCTCAGGAGACAGGGCGGGAGAACCCCTCTCGAGCAGTACTTC